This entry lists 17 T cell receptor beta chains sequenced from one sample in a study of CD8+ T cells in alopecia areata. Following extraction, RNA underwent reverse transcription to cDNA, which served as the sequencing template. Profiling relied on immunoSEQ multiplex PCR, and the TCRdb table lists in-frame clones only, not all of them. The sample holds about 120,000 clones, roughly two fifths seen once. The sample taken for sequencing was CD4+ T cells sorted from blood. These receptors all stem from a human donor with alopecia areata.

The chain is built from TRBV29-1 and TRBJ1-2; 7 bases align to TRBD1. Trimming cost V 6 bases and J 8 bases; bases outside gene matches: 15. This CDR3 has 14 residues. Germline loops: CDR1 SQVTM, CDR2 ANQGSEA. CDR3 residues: CSVGGTEPWGGYTF. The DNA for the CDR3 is TGCAGCGTCGGTGGGACAGAGCCCTGGGGGGGCTACACCTTC. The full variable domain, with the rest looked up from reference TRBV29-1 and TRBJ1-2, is SAVISQKPSRDICQRGTSLTIQCQVDSQVTMMFWYRQQPGQSLTLIATANQGSEATYESGFVIDKFPISRPNLTFSTLTVSNMSPEDSSIYLCSVGGTEPWGGYTFGSGTRLTVV.

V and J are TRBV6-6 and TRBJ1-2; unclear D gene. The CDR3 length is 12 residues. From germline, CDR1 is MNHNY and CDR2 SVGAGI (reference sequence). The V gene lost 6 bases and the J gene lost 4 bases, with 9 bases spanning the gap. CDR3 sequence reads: CASSHDPYGYTF. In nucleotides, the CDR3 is TGTGCCAGCAGCCACGATCCCTATGGCTACACCTTC.

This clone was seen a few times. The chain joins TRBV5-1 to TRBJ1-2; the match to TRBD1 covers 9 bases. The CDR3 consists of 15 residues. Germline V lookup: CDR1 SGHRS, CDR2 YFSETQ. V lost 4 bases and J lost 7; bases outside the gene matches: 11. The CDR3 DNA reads TGCGCCAGCAGCCCACGACCCACAGGGGGCCCTGGCTACACCTTC. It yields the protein CASSPRPTGGPGYTF.

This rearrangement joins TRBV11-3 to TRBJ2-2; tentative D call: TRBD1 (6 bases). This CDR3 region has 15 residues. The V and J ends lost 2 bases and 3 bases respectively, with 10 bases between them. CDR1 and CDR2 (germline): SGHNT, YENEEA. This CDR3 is CASSLQGHDTGELFF. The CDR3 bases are TGTGCCAGCAGCTTACAGGGGCACGACACCGGGGAGCTGTTTTTT.

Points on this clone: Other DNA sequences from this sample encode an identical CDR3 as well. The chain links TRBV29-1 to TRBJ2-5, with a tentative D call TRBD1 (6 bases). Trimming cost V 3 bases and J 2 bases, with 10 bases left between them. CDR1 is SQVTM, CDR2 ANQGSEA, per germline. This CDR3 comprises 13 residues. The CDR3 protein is CSVERGNQETQYF. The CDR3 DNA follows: TGCAGCGTTGAGAGGGGGAATCAAGAGACCCAGTACTTC.

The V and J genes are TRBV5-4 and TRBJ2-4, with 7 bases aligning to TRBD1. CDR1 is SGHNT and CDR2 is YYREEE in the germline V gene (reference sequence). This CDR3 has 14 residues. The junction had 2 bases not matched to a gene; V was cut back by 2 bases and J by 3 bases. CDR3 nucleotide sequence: TGTGCCAGCAGCTTAGGGACAGTCAAAAACATTCAGTACTTC. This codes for CASSLGTVKNIQYF.

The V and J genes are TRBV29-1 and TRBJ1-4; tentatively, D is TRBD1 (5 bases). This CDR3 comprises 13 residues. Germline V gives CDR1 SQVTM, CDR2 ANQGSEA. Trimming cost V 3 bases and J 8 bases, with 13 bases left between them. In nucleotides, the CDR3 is TGCAGCGTTGATGGGGCCCTGCGGGAAAAACTGTTTTTT. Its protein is CSVDGALREKLFF.

CDR3 loop: CASSPSQTGTGELFF. The DNA of the CDR3 is TGTGCCAGCAGCCCGAGTCAAACCGGCACCGGGGAGCTGTTTTTT. This chain connects TRBV7-3 to TRBJ2-2; D is unclear. Germline lookup yields CDR1 SGHTA and CDR2 FQGTGA. This CDR3 contains 15 residues. Between the trimmed V and J ends, which lost 5 bases and 4 bases, there was a span of 14 bases.

The CDR3 sequence: CASSRTGHEQFF. The CDR3 DNA reads as TGCGCCAGCAGCCGGACCGGGCATGAGCAGTTCTTC. V usage is TRBV4-3 and J usage is TRBJ2-1, with D hard to call. Per germline, CDR1 LGHNA and CDR2 YSLEER. This CDR3 region has 12 residues. V lost 4 bases and J lost 8, with 9 bases in between.

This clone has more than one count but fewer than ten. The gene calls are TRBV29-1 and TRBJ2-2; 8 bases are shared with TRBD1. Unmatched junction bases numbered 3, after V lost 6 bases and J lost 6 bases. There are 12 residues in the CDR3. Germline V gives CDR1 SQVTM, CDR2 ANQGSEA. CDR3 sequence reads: CSVGTGPGELFF. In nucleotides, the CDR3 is TGCAGCGTAGGGACAGGCCCCGGGGAGCTGTTTTTT.

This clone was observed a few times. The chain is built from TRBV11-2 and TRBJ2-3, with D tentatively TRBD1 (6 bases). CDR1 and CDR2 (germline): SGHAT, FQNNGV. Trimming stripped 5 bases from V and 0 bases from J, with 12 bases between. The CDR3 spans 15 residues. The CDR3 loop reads CASSPTGLSTDTQYF. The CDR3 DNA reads TGTGCCAGCAGCCCCACAGGGCTTAGCACAGATACGCAGTATTTT.

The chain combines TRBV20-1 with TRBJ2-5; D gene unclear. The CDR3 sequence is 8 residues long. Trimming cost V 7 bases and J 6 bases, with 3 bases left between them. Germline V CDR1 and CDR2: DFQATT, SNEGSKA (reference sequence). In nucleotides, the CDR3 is TGCAGTGATCAGACCCAGTACTTC. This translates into CSDQTQYF.

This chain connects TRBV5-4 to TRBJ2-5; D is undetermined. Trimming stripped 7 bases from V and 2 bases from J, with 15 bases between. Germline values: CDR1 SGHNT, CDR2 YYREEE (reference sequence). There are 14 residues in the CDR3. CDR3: CASGLGVGQETQYF. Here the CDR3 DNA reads TGTGCCAGCGGCCTCGGTGTCGGGCAAGAGACCCAGTACTTC.

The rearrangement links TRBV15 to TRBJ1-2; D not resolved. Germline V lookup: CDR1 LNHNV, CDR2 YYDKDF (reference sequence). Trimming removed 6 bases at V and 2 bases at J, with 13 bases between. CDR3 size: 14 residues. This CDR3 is CATRVIGGNYGYTF. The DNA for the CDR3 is TGTGCCACCAGAGTCATTGGCGGGAACTATGGCTACACCTTC.

CDR3 coding DNA: TGTGCCTGGAGTGACGGTCGAGTCAATCAGCCCCAGCATTTT. Amino acids: CAWSDGRVNQPQHF. V and J are TRBV30 and TRBJ1-5; no reliable D call. With 1 base removed from V and 3 bases from J, the gap between germline ends came to 10 bases. The CDR3 covers 14 residues. The germline gives CDR1 GTSNPN, CDR2 SVGIG (reference sequence).

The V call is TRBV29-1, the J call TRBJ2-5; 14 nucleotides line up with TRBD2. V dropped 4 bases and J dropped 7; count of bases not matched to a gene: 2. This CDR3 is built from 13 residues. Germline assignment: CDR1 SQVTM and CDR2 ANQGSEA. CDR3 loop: CSVVGLAGATQYF. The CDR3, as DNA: TGCAGCGTTGTGGGACTAGCGGGAGCGACCCAGTACTTC.

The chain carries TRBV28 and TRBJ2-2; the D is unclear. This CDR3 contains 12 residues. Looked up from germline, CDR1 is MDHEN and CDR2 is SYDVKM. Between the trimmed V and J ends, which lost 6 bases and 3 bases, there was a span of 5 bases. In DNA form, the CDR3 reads TGTGCCAGCAGCCTATACACCGGGGAGCTGTTTTTT. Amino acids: CASSLYTGELFF.